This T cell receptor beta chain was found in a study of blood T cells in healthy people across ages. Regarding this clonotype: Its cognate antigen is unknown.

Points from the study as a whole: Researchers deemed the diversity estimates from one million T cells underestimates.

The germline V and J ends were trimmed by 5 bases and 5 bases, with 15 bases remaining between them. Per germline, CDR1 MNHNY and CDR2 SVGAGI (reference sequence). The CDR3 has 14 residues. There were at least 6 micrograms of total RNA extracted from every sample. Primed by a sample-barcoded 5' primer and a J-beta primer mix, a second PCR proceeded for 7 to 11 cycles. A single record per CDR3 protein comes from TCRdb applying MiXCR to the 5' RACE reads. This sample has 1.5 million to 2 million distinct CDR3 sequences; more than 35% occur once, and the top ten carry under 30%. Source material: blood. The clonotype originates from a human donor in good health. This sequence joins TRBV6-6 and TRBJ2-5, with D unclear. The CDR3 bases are TGTGCCAGCAGTGCAGACAACTTACGGGAGACCCAGTACTTC. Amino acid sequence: CASSADNLRETQYF.